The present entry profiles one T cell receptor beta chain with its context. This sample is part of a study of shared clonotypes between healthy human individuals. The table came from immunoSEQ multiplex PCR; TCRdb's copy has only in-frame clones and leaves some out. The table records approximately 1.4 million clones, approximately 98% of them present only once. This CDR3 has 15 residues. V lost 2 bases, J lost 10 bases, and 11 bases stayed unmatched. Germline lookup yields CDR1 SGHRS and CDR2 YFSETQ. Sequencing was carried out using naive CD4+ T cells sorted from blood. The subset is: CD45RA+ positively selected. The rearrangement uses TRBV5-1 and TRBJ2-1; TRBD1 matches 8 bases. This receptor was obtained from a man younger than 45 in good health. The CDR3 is CASSFPTGAGGEQFF. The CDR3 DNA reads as TGCGCCAGCAGCTTCCCGACAGGGGCAGGGGGAGAGCAGTTCTTC.